The rows below give T cell receptor beta chains drawn from one sample of a study of blood T cell repertoires in COVID-19. TCRdb's copy holds only in-frame clones and misses some; the assay was immunoSEQ multiplex PCR. Of 350,000 to 450,000 clones in the sample, more than 70% were seen once. The sequenced sample was PBMCs or T cells enriched from blood (not recorded which). These receptors were collected from a man in his forties in a cohort exposed to, infected with or recovered from COVID-19 (not recorded which). Each CDR3 is given with its conserved first and last residue. The D gene is left open where the match is weak. Clone size is not always given. Where it is, it says once, few, many or a class for expanded clones.

d_gene: TRBD1; j_gene: TRBJ1-2; len: 15; abundance: few; v_gene: TRBV5-4; CDR3nt: TGTGCCAGCAGCGGGCCGGGACAGGGGGCAAAAGGCTACACCTTC; CDR3aa: CASSGPGQGAKGYTF
d_gene: TRBD1; j_gene: TRBJ1-5; len: 14; abundance: NA; v_gene: TRBV5-5; CDR3nt: TGTGCCAGCAGCCTCGGACAGGGGGGACAGCCCCAGCATTTT; CDR3aa: CASSLGQGGQPQHF
d_gene: TRBD1; j_gene: TRBJ2-1; len: 12; abundance: NA; v_gene: TRBV11-1; CDR3nt: TGTGCCAGCAGCGTTCACAGGGGCGAGCAGTTCTTC; CDR3aa: CASSVHRGEQFF
d_gene: NA; j_gene: TRBJ1-2; len: 14; abundance: NA; v_gene: TRBV6-5; CDR3nt: TGTGCCAGCAAGGTTTGGGGGCAAGACTATGGCTACACCTTC; CDR3aa: CASKVWGQDYGYTF
d_gene: TRBD2; j_gene: TRBJ2-5; len: 15; abundance: NA; v_gene: TRBV10-1; CDR3nt: TGCGCCAGCTCGGACGGGCTAGCGGGGCCAGAGACCCAGTACTTC; CDR3aa: CASSDGLAGPETQYF
d_gene: NA; j_gene: TRBJ1-2; len: 14; abundance: NA; v_gene: TRBV2; CDR3nt: TGTGCCAGCAGCAAAGATCAGCGGGGCTATGGCTACACCTTC; CDR3aa: CASSKDQRGYGYTF
d_gene: NA; j_gene: TRBJ1-2; len: 16; abundance: NA; v_gene: TRBV11-2; CDR3nt: TGTGCCAGCAGCTTAGGGAAGGGGAACCAGAACTATGGCTACACCTTC; CDR3aa: CASSLGKGNQNYGYTF
d_gene: NA; j_gene: TRBJ2-7; len: 14; abundance: NA; v_gene: TRBV11-2; CDR3nt: TGTGCCAGCAGCTTAATTGCAGGGAAGTACGAGCAGTACTTC; CDR3aa: CASSLIAGKYEQYF
d_gene: TRBD1; j_gene: TRBJ1-2; len: 13; abundance: NA; v_gene: TRBV30; CDR3nt: TGTGCCTGGAACGCCGGGACAGGGCATGGCTACACCTTC; CDR3aa: CAWNAGTGHGYTF
d_gene: NA; j_gene: TRBJ2-5; len: 14; abundance: NA; v_gene: TRBV5-5; CDR3nt: TGTGCCAGCAGCTTTATGATTTACGGGGAGACCCAGTACTTC; CDR3aa: CASSFMIYGETQYF
d_gene: TRBD1; j_gene: TRBJ2-7; len: 14; abundance: NA; v_gene: TRBV28; CDR3nt: TGTGCCAGCGTCCCAGGGGGTTCAGCCTACGAGCAGTACTTC; CDR3aa: CASVPGGSAYEQYF
d_gene: TRBD2; j_gene: TRBJ2-1; len: 18; abundance: NA; v_gene: TRBV23-1; CDR3nt: TGCGCCAGCAGTCAGTCCATGGGGGTAGCGGGAGTGAACAATGAGCAGTTCTTC; CDR3aa: CASSQSMGVAGVNNEQFF
d_gene: TRBD1; j_gene: TRBJ2-1; len: 17; abundance: NA; v_gene: TRBV27; CDR3nt: TGTGCCAGCACCCAGATCGGGTCGGGACAGGGGCGGAATGAGCAGTTCTTC; CDR3aa: CASTQIGSGQGRNEQFF
d_gene: NA; j_gene: TRBJ2-5; len: 14; abundance: NA; v_gene: TRBV7-6; CDR3nt: TGTGCCAGCAGCCCCCCTGGAGGTTGGGAGACCCAGTACTTC; CDR3aa: CASSPPGGWETQYF
d_gene: TRBD2; j_gene: TRBJ2-1; len: 14; abundance: NA; v_gene: TRBV6-5; CDR3nt: TGTGCCAGCAGTCCGGGGAGGGGAGAACGGGAGCAGTTCTTC; CDR3aa: CASSPGRGEREQFF
d_gene: TRBD1; j_gene: TRBJ1-2; len: 14; abundance: NA; v_gene: TRBV7-9; CDR3nt: TGTGCCAGCAGCCCAGGACAGGGGGCCTACGGCTACACCTTC; CDR3aa: CASSPGQGAYGYTF
d_gene: TRBD1; j_gene: TRBJ1-1; len: 13; abundance: NA; v_gene: TRBV29-1; CDR3nt: TGCAGCGTTAAACAGGGGAAGAACACTGAAGCTTTCTTT; CDR3aa: CSVKQGKNTEAFF
d_gene: TRBD1; j_gene: TRBJ1-6; len: 17; abundance: NA; v_gene: TRBV18; CDR3nt: TGTGCCAGCTCTCCAGGGTCCCGGGACAGGGGTAATTCACCCCTCCACTTT; CDR3aa: CASSPGSRDRGNSPLHF
d_gene: NA; j_gene: TRBJ1-4; len: 12; abundance: NA; v_gene: TRBV12-3/TRBV12-4; CDR3nt: TGTGCCAGCAGCGTAGACAGGAGAGAACTGTTTTTT; CDR3aa: CASSVDRRELFF
d_gene: NA; j_gene: TRBJ1-3; len: 14; abundance: NA; v_gene: TRBV11-2; CDR3nt: TGTGCCAGCAGCTTAGACAGGTCCGGAAACACCATATATTTT; CDR3aa: CASSLDRSGNTIYF
d_gene: TRBD1; j_gene: TRBJ1-2; len: 14; abundance: few; v_gene: TRBV4-2; CDR3nt: TGTGCCAGCAGCCAAGTGGGTTCAGGGGGAGGCTACACCTTC; CDR3aa: CASSQVGSGGGYTF
d_gene: NA; j_gene: TRBJ2-7; len: 13; abundance: few; v_gene: TRBV29-1; CDR3nt: TGCAGCGTTGAAGACACGGGGATCTACGAGCAGTACTTC; CDR3aa: CSVEDTGIYEQYF
d_gene: NA; j_gene: TRBJ1-3; len: 13; abundance: NA; v_gene: TRBV3-1/TRBV3-2; CDR3nt: TGTGCCAGCAGCTATTCCTCTGGAAACACCATATATTTT; CDR3aa: CASSYSSGNTIYF
d_gene: NA; j_gene: TRBJ2-5; len: 14; abundance: NA; v_gene: TRBV9; CDR3nt: TGTGCCAGCAGCGTAGGGCCGTACCAAGAGACCCAGTACTTC; CDR3aa: CASSVGPYQETQYF
d_gene: NA; j_gene: TRBJ2-7; len: 15; abundance: NA; v_gene: TRBV7-2; CDR3nt: TGTGCCAGCAGCTTAATGGGGGGGGCTCCCTACGAGCAGTACTTC; CDR3aa: CASSLMGGAPYEQYF
d_gene: NA; j_gene: TRBJ2-7; len: 12; abundance: NA; v_gene: TRBV30; CDR3nt: TGTGCCTGGAGTCGGGATCGTGGGGAGCAGTACTTC; CDR3aa: CAWSRDRGEQYF
d_gene: NA; j_gene: TRBJ2-7; len: 15; abundance: many; v_gene: TRBV6-5; CDR3nt: TGTGCCAGCACTTCAGGGGGGTCTAACTCCTACGAGCAGTACTTC; CDR3aa: CASTSGGSNSYEQYF
d_gene: TRBD1; j_gene: TRBJ2-5; len: 15; abundance: NA; v_gene: TRBV5-1; CDR3nt: TGCGCCAGCAGCTTCCCGACAGGGGTGGGCGAGACCCAGTACTTC; CDR3aa: CASSFPTGVGETQYF
d_gene: TRBD2; j_gene: TRBJ2-7; len: 14; abundance: few; v_gene: TRBV7-6; CDR3nt: TGTGCCAGCAGCTCTGGACTAGCTCCCAACGAGCAGTACTTC; CDR3aa: CASSSGLAPNEQYF
d_gene: NA; j_gene: TRBJ2-6; len: 15; abundance: NA; v_gene: TRBV6-5; CDR3nt: TGTGCCAGCGGGGCAGGCTACTCTGGGGCCAACGTCCTGACTTTC; CDR3aa: CASGAGYSGANVLTF
d_gene: NA; j_gene: TRBJ2-7; len: 14; abundance: NA; v_gene: TRBV7-2; CDR3nt: TGTGCCAGCAGCACATATGGACAGTCCTACGAGCAGTACTTC; CDR3aa: CASSTYGQSYEQYF
d_gene: NA; j_gene: TRBJ2-7; len: 14; abundance: NA; v_gene: TRBV2; CDR3nt: TGTGCCAGCAGGGGAAGCGGCCTCTCCTACGAGCAGTACTTC; CDR3aa: CASRGSGLSYEQYF
d_gene: NA; j_gene: TRBJ2-1; len: 17; abundance: NA; v_gene: TRBV7-9; CDR3nt: TGTGCCAGCAGCTTAGGCTCGACTACAACGGGCTACAATGAGCAGTTCTTC; CDR3aa: CASSLGSTTTGYNEQFF
d_gene: TRBD2; j_gene: TRBJ2-7; len: 16; abundance: NA; v_gene: TRBV28; CDR3nt: TGTGCCAGCAGTCTGGCCGGGACTAGCGGCTCCTACGAGCAGTACTTC; CDR3aa: CASSLAGTSGSYEQYF
d_gene: TRBD1; j_gene: TRBJ2-7; len: 15; abundance: NA; v_gene: TRBV7-8; CDR3nt: TGTGCCAGCAGCCGATTTGCCGGGACAGGGGCCGAGCAGTACTTC; CDR3aa: CASSRFAGTGAEQYF
d_gene: NA; j_gene: TRBJ1-1; len: 13; abundance: NA; v_gene: TRBV10-3; CDR3nt: TGTGCCATCAGTGACGGGGGGAACACTGAAGCTTTCTTT; CDR3aa: CAISDGGNTEAFF
d_gene: NA; j_gene: TRBJ2-2; len: 12; abundance: few; v_gene: TRBV30; CDR3nt: TGTGCCTGGAGACAGGGAACCGGGGAGCTGTTTTTT; CDR3aa: CAWRQGTGELFF
d_gene: TRBD1; j_gene: TRBJ1-4; len: 15; abundance: NA; v_gene: TRBV25-1; CDR3nt: TGTGCCACCGGGACAGGCCCTGCAACTAATGAAAAACTGTTTTTT; CDR3aa: CATGTGPATNEKLFF
d_gene: NA; j_gene: TRBJ1-6; len: 16; abundance: few; v_gene: TRBV6-5; CDR3nt: TGTGCCAGCAGTTACTCGACGGGGATCCGGAATTCACCCCTCCACTTT; CDR3aa: CASSYSTGIRNSPLHF
d_gene: TRBD1; j_gene: TRBJ1-2; len: 14; abundance: NA; v_gene: TRBV2; CDR3nt: TGTGCCAGCGATCAACAGGGGGGGGAATATGGCTACACCTTC; CDR3aa: CASDQQGGEYGYTF
d_gene: TRBD1; j_gene: TRBJ1-1; len: 12; abundance: NA; v_gene: TRBV3-1/TRBV3-2; CDR3nt: TGTGCCAGCAGCCACGGACAGGGGCCGGCTTTCTTT; CDR3aa: CASSHGQGPAFF
d_gene: TRBD2; j_gene: TRBJ2-1; len: 18; abundance: NA; v_gene: TRBV30; CDR3nt: TGTGCCTGGAGTGTAACGAGGACTAGCGGGACCTCCTACAATGAGCAGTTCTTC; CDR3aa: CAWSVTRTSGTSYNEQFF
d_gene: NA; j_gene: TRBJ2-7; len: 14; abundance: NA; v_gene: TRBV6-1; CDR3nt: TGTGCCAGCAGTGAATGGGCAGGCAGGGACGAGCAGTACTTC; CDR3aa: CASSEWAGRDEQYF
d_gene: NA; j_gene: TRBJ1-2; len: 16; abundance: NA; v_gene: TRBV5-5; CDR3nt: TGTGCCAGCAGCTTGGGAGGCTCGGAGTTGAACTATGGCTACACCTTC; CDR3aa: CASSLGGSELNYGYTF
d_gene: NA; j_gene: TRBJ2-5; len: 14; abundance: NA; v_gene: TRBV6-1; CDR3nt: TGTGCCAGCAGTGAATTACCACAGCAAGAGACCCAGTACTTC; CDR3aa: CASSELPQQETQYF
d_gene: NA; j_gene: TRBJ1-5; len: 13; abundance: NA; v_gene: TRBV2; CDR3nt: TGTGCCAGCAGTGAAGAGGGAGGGCAGCCCCAGCATTTT; CDR3aa: CASSEEGGQPQHF
d_gene: NA; j_gene: TRBJ1-1; len: 12; abundance: NA; v_gene: TRBV7-9; CDR3nt: TGTGCCAGCCTAGGGGGTTACACTGAAGCTTTCTTT; CDR3aa: CASLGGYTEAFF
d_gene: NA; j_gene: TRBJ1-1; len: 13; abundance: NA; v_gene: TRBV28; CDR3nt: TGTGCCAGCAACTTACAGGGTGCGACTGAAGCTTTCTTT; CDR3aa: CASNLQGATEAFF
d_gene: NA; j_gene: TRBJ2-1; len: 15; abundance: NA; v_gene: TRBV9; CDR3nt: TGTGCCAGCAGCAGCGAAGGGAGCTCCTACAATGAGCAGTTCTTC; CDR3aa: CASSSEGSSYNEQFF
d_gene: NA; j_gene: TRBJ1-2; len: 14; abundance: once; v_gene: TRBV11-2; CDR3nt: TGTGCCAGCACCCTGGGAACAGGGAACTATGGCTACACCTTC; CDR3aa: CASTLGTGNYGYTF
d_gene: NA; j_gene: TRBJ1-1; len: 14; abundance: NA; v_gene: TRBV5-1; CDR3nt: TGCGCCAGCAGCTTGATTCAGGGCAACACTGAAGCTTTCTTT; CDR3aa: CASSLIQGNTEAFF
d_gene: TRBD1; j_gene: TRBJ1-2; len: 17; abundance: few; v_gene: TRBV5-1; CDR3nt: TGCGCCACCACCTATGGGGCAGGGGGCGAAGCTAACTATGGCTACACCTTC; CDR3aa: CATTYGAGGEANYGYTF
d_gene: NA; j_gene: TRBJ1-2; len: 13; abundance: once; v_gene: TRBV28; CDR3nt: TGTGCCAGCAGTAAGGGACTTAACTATGGCTACACCTTC; CDR3aa: CASSKGLNYGYTF
d_gene: NA; j_gene: TRBJ2-1; len: 17; abundance: NA; v_gene: TRBV6-1; CDR3nt: TGTGCCAGCAGTGAAGACACGGGTCCGAGCTCCTACAATGAGCAGTTCTTC; CDR3aa: CASSEDTGPSSYNEQFF
d_gene: TRBD2; j_gene: TRBJ2-3; len: 16; abundance: NA; v_gene: TRBV20-1; CDR3nt: TGCAGTGCTAGTAGGGGGATAGCGGGAGGAGGAGATACGCAGTATTTT; CDR3aa: CSASRGIAGGGDTQYF
d_gene: TRBD2; j_gene: TRBJ2-3; len: 16; abundance: NA; v_gene: TRBV7-2; CDR3nt: TGTGCCAGCAGCTTAGTCCCGGGACTAGCGGGAAATACGCAGTATTTT; CDR3aa: CASSLVPGLAGNTQYF
d_gene: NA; j_gene: TRBJ2-3; len: 12; abundance: NA; v_gene: TRBV24-1; CDR3nt: TGTGCCACCAGCTCGGAGACAGATACGCAGTATTTT; CDR3aa: CATSSETDTQYF
d_gene: TRBD1; j_gene: TRBJ1-5; len: 14; abundance: NA; v_gene: TRBV19; CDR3nt: TGTGCCAGTATCGATAGACAGGGTGGAAAGCCCCAGCATTTT; CDR3aa: CASIDRQGGKPQHF